This T cell receptor (beta chain) was documented in a study of T cells in Graves' hyperthyroidism and ophthalmopathy. Study findings and constraints: In validation, the model predicted ophthalmopathy. These predictions came a median about 6.2 months before onset.

Note on this clonotype: Its antigen is still unknown.

With 2 bases removed from V and 5 bases from J, the gap between germline ends came to 19 bases. The CDR3 extends over 17 amino acids. The germline CDR1 and CDR2 sequences are SGHRS and YFSETQ. Thyroid ultrasound, orbital computed tomography, clinical symptoms, and serum thyroxine and TRAb underpinned diagnoses. The CDR3 regions of TCR beta were amplified from RNA transcripts. During a first-round RT-PCR of the TCR CDR3, the HTBI primer set was used. Using its own MiXCR run on the multiplex PCR reads, TCRdb lists one record per CDR3 protein. The table has hundreds of thousands of distinct CDR3 sequences, approximately 13% seen once.

This receptor was obtained from a woman younger than 35 with Graves' hyperthyroidism. Sequencing input: blood. The rearrangement links TRBV5-1 to TRBJ2-2; possible D gene TRBD1, 5 bases. This CDR3 reads CASSLSAGQGITGELFF. The CDR3 coding sequence is TGCGCCAGCAGCTTAAGTGCCGGGCAGGGTATTACCGGGGAGCTGTTTTTT.